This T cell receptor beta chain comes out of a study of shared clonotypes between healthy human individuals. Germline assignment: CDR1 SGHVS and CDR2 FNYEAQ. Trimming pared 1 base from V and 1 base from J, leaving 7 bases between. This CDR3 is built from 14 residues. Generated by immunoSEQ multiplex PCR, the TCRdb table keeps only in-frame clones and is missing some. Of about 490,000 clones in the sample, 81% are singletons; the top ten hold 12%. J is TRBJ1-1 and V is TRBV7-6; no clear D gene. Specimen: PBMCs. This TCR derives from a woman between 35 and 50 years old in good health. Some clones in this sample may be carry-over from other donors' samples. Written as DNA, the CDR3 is TGTGCCAGCAGCTTAGTGGACGGGAACACTGAAGCTTTCTTT. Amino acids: CASSLVDGNTEAFF.